This TCR beta chain was identified in a study of CXCR3-negative and CXCR3-positive naive CD8 T cells. The CDR3 totals 16 residues. Germline values: CDR1 MNHEY, CDR2 SMNVEV (reference sequence). UMI-labeled 5' RACE yielded the TRB cDNA libraries. TCRdb re-called the 5' RACE reads; every CDR3 protein appears as one record, without DNA. The ten top clones account for 0.45% to 0.55%, within a sample of 100,000 to 150,000 distinct CDR3 sequences. Sequencing was carried out using naive CXCR3- CD8+ T cells from blood. Subset indicated: CD45RO-CCR7+CD27+CD95- naive CD8+ T cells lacking CXCR3 (TNR3-). The sequence was collected from a human donor in good health. Some clones in this sample may be carry-over from other donors' samples. The chain combines TRBV27 with TRBJ2-1; the D call of TRBD2 rests on TCRdb alone, since no DNA is present to check it. The CDR3 here is CASSPTSGPTYNEQFF.